These T cell receptor beta chains were read from a single sample in a study of cytomegalovirus exposure and HLA in healthy donors. TCRdb keeps only in-frame clones here, not all; method: immunoSEQ multiplex PCR. The table has approximately 97,000 clones, 81% seen once. Sequencing was performed on PBMCs. These receptors came from a woman aged 70 to 79 in good health and CMV-seropositive. Each CDR3 is given with its conserved first and last residue. A D gene is named only where the DNA matches it firmly. The size of a clone is reported for some rows only, either as once, few or many, or as a class for expanded clones.

clone size: once
V gene: TRBV5-4
J gene: TRBJ1-4
D gene: .
CDR3 protein: CASSLVGLNEKLFF
CDR3 DNA: TGTGCCAGCAGCTTGGTAGGACTTAATGAGAAACTGTTTTTT

clone size: .
V gene: TRBV11-1
J gene: TRBJ2-2
D gene: TRBD1
CDR3 protein: CASSSSGQLNTGELFF
CDR3 DNA: TGTGCCAGCAGCTCGTCGGGACAGCTCAACACCGGGGAGCTGTTTTTT

clone size: .
V gene: TRBV4-3
J gene: TRBJ2-2
D gene: TRBD1
CDR3 protein: CASSQGQGAIGELFF
CDR3 DNA: TGCGCCAGCAGCCAAGGCCAGGGGGCTATCGGGGAGCTGTTTTTT

clone size: .
V gene: TRBV14
J gene: TRBJ2-3
D gene: .
CDR3 protein: CASSHYRVTSTDTQYF
CDR3 DNA: TGTGCCAGCAGCCACTACAGGGTTACTAGCACAGATACGCAGTATTTT

clone size: .
V gene: TRBV10-1
J gene: TRBJ2-2
D gene: .
CDR3 protein: CASSSRDKTNTGELFF
CDR3 DNA: TGCGCCAGCTCTAGCCGGGACAAGACGAACACCGGGGAGCTGTTTTTT

clone size: few
V gene: TRBV5-1
J gene: TRBJ1-1
D gene: TRBD1
CDR3 protein: CASSLRTGSNTEAFF
CDR3 DNA: TGCGCCAGCAGCTTGAGGACAGGGTCGAACACTGAAGCTTTCTTT

clone size: few
V gene: TRBV19
J gene: TRBJ1-1
D gene: TRBD1
CDR3 protein: CASSIQGVWTEAFF
CDR3 DNA: TGTGCCAGTAGTATACAGGGGGTGTGGACTGAAGCTTTCTTT

clone size: few
V gene: TRBV28
J gene: TRBJ2-7
D gene: .
CDR3 protein: CASSLRGAPNEQYF
CDR3 DNA: TGTGCCAGCAGTTTACGGGGGGCGCCGAACGAGCAGTACTTC

clone size: .
V gene: TRBV7-3
J gene: TRBJ2-6
D gene: TRBD1
CDR3 protein: CASSQKPGQGASGANVLTF
CDR3 DNA: TGTGCCAGCAGCCAAAAACCGGGACAGGGAGCTTCTGGGGCCAACGTCCTGACTTTC

clone size: once
V gene: TRBV7-2
J gene: TRBJ2-5
D gene: .
CDR3 protein: CASSLATALQETQYF
CDR3 DNA: TGTGCCAGCAGCTTAGCGACAGCCCTCCAAGAGACCCAGTACTTC

clone size: .
V gene: TRBV6-5
J gene: TRBJ2-4
D gene: .
CDR3 protein: CASSYGLAKNIQYF
CDR3 DNA: TGTGCCAGCAGTTACGGACTAGCCAAAAACATTCAGTACTTC

clone size: .
V gene: TRBV7-2
J gene: TRBJ1-5
D gene: TRBD1
CDR3 protein: CASSLVMGQGDQPQHF
CDR3 DNA: TGTGCCAGCAGCTTAGTAATGGGACAGGGTGATCAGCCCCAGCATTTT

clone size: .
V gene: TRBV9
J gene: TRBJ2-5
D gene: TRBD2
CDR3 protein: CASSPRYGAGGETQYF
CDR3 DNA: TGTGCCAGCAGCCCTCGTTATGGAGCGGGAGGGGAGACCCAGTACTTC

clone size: few
V gene: TRBV21-1
J gene: TRBJ1-5
D gene: .
CDR3 protein: CASSPRQQGNQPQHF
CDR3 DNA: TGTGCCAGCAGCCCCCGACAGCAGGGCAATCAGCCCCAGCATTTT

clone size: .
V gene: TRBV19
J gene: TRBJ2-1
D gene: TRBD2
CDR3 protein: CASSIETSGYNEQFF
CDR3 DNA: TGTGCCAGTAGTATTGAGACTAGCGGGTACAATGAGCAGTTCTTC

clone size: .
V gene: TRBV7-2
J gene: TRBJ2-7
D gene: TRBD2
CDR3 protein: CASSLALPAGGEQYF
CDR3 DNA: TGTGCCAGCAGCTTAGCGCTTCCAGCGGGAGGAGAGCAGTACTTC

clone size: .
V gene: TRBV7-9
J gene: TRBJ2-7
D gene: .
CDR3 protein: CSSSLRGREGRYEQYF
CDR3 DNA: TGTTCCAGCAGCCTCAGGGGGCGGGAGGGCCGCTACGAGCAGTACTTC